These 19 T cell receptor beta chains share one sample of origin, sequenced in a study of early T cells in non-severe SARS-CoV-2 infection (dated by TCRdb to 2020 to 2022). Library creation used 5' RACE. Sequencing used a NextSeq 500. Starting from the raw public reads, TCRdb applied fastp trimming at Q25, assembled clones with MiXCR and retained in-frame beta chains. Identical CDR3 proteins give one entry, which carries the most common genes and DNA. This sample holds just under 65,000 distinct CDR3 sequences; less than 9.5% were observed only once. Roughly an eighth of the sample rests with the top ten. Source: whole blood, taken at baseline. The receptors shown here come from an adult who was a healthcare worker with PCR-confirmed SARS-CoV-2 infection or an uninfected control (not recorded which).

In its sample, this clonotype was seen many times. The chain employs TRBV30 and TRBJ1-2; D gene uncertain. The CDR3 extends over 15 amino acids. Per the germline V gene, CDR1 is GTSNPN and CDR2 is SVGIG (reference sequence). V was clipped by 3 bases and J by 3 bases, with 17 bases between them. The chain's CDR3 is CAWSVMGSTYYGYTF. CDR3 bases: TGTGCCTGGAGCGTGATGGGCAGCACCTACTATGGCTACACCTTC. The whole variable domain, filled in from reference TRBV30 and TRBJ1-2, reads SQTIHQWPATLVQPVGSPLSLECTVEGTSNPNLYWYRQAAGRGLQLLFYSVGIGQISSEVPQNLSASRPQDRQFILSSKKLLLSDSGFYLCAWSVMGSTYYGYTFGSGTRLTVV.

The chain is built from TRBV7-6 and TRBJ2-1, with 10 nucleotides matching TRBD2. In germline, CDR1 is SGHVS, CDR2 FNYEAQ. Trimming cost V 2 bases and J 5 bases; bases outside gene matches: 12. This CDR3 comprises 18 residues. CDR3 DNA: TGTGCCAGCAGCTTAATCTGGCCCACTAGCGGGACTCACAATGAGCAGTTCTTC. It codes for CASSLIWPTSGTHNEQFF. The variable domain in full, with the rest retrieved from reference TRBV7-6 and TRBJ2-1, is GAGVSQSPRYKVTKRGQDVALRCDPISGHVSLYWYRQALGQGPEFLTYFNYEAQQDKSGLPNDRFSAERPEGSISTLTIQRTEQRDSAMYRCASSLIWPTSGTHNEQFFGPGTRLTVL.

The table lists this clonotype with a few counts. The chain recombines TRBV9 with TRBJ2-1, with a possible D match to TRBD2 (6 bases). In germline, CDR1 is SGDLS, CDR2 YYNGEE. The CDR3 has 13 amino acids. With 2 bases removed from V and 10 bases from J, the gap between germline ends came to 13 bases. CDR3 coding DNA: TGTGCCAGCAGCGTGGGGACTGGCCCGGAGCAGTTCTTC. As protein: CASSVGTGPEQFF.

The chain carries TRBV7-3 and TRBJ1-2; 8 nucleotides line up with TRBD1. Germline CDR1 is SGHTA and CDR2 is FQGTGA. V lost 4 bases and J lost 5; bases outside the gene matches: 9. The CDR3 is 15 residues long. Here the CDR3 reads CASSYGQGYGYGYTF. DNA for the CDR3: TGTGCCAGCAGCTACGGACAGGGATATGGTTATGGCTACACCTTC.

This clonotype was seen a few times. The chain joins TRBV18 to TRBJ1-4; no reliable D call. Germline V CDR1 and CDR2: KGHSH, LQKENI. With 5 bases removed from V and 0 bases from J, the gap between germline ends came to 10 bases. This CDR3 is 15 amino acids long. This chain's CDR3 is CASSSDGATNEKLFF. The CDR3 nucleotides read TGTGCCAGCTCATCGGACGGGGCAACTAATGAAAAACTGTTTTTT.

This clonotype turned up a few times. J is TRBJ2-4 and V is TRBV5-6; 9 bases match TRBD2. The CDR3 extends over 15 amino acids. Unmatched junction bases numbered 10, after V lost 0 bases and J lost 12 bases. The germline V gene has CDR1 SGHDT and CDR2 YYEEEE. This CDR3 is CASSLASLAGRHQYF. DNA for the CDR3: TGTGCCAGCAGCTTGGCTAGTCTAGCGGGGCGACATCAGTACTTC.

This chain connects TRBV6-1 to TRBJ1-2; 9 nucleotides line up with TRBD1. This CDR3 comprises 14 residues. Germline V gives CDR1 MNHNS, CDR2 SASEGT. J lost 10 bases, V lost 6 bases, and 12 bases had no gene match. CDR3 protein: CASRTDGQGKDYTF. The CDR3 bases are TGTGCCAGCAGGACAGATGGACAGGGGAAGGACTACACCTTC.

This clonotype was seen at least ten times. The rearrangement uses TRBV18 and TRBJ1-1, with D uncertain. CDR1 is KGHSH and CDR2 is LQKENI in the germline V gene. There are 20 residues in the CDR3. V was shortened by 4 bases and J by 4 bases, with 31 bases between the two germline ends. CDR3 in amino acids: CASSRLTGQNLFLRGTEAFF. CDR3 bases: TGTGCCAGCTCACGTCTAACTGGGCAGAACTTGTTTCTCCGAGGCACTGAAGCTTTCTTT.

This clonotype was found a few times. The rearrangement links TRBV6-6 to TRBJ2-3; 8 bases match TRBD1. V was clipped by 3 bases and J by 4 bases; unmatched bases: 9. CDR3 length equals 16 residues. CDR1 is MNHNY and CDR2 is SVGAGI in the germline V gene (reference sequence). For the CDR3, the DNA is TGTGCCAGCAGTTATCTCCGACAGGGGTGGGCAGATACGCAGTATTTT. Amino acids: CASSYLRQGWADTQYF.

This clonotype was seen only a few times. This chain joins TRBV7-9 and TRBJ1-1; maybe TRBD1 (6 bases). The CDR3 sequence is 14 residues long. Trimming removed 6 bases at V and 1 base at J, with 12 bases between. Germline-derived CDR1 and CDR2 are SEHNR and FQNEAQ (reference sequence). The CDR3 sequence is CASSQTGANTEAFF. CDR3 coding DNA: TGTGCCAGCAGTCAGACAGGAGCGAACACTGAAGCTTTCTTT.

This clonotype has just a few counts. The V call is TRBV10-3, the J call TRBJ2-2; possible D gene TRBD2, 5 bases. V was pared by 7 bases and J by 2 bases, with 11 bases between. Germline-derived CDR1 and CDR2 are ENHRY and SYGVKD. This CDR3 contains 14 residues. CDR3 nucleotide sequence: TGTGCCATCACTCCCGGACTTAACACCGGGGAGCTGTTTTTT. Its translation: CAITPGLNTGELFF.

This chain joins TRBV11-2 and TRBJ2-6; 7 positions agree with TRBD1. The CDR3 is 17 residues long. Germline V gene lookup returns CDR1 SGHAT and CDR2 FQNNGV. Germline trimming cut 4 bases from V and 0 bases from J; bases unmatched to any gene: 6. The CDR3 protein is CASSSGQVRSGANVLTF. As DNA, the CDR3 is TGTGCCAGCAGCTCCGGACAGGTCCGCTCTGGGGCCAACGTCCTGACTTTC.

At least ten counts were recorded for this clonotype. This chain connects TRBV30 to TRBJ1-1; D gene ambiguous. Germline CDR1 and CDR2: GTSNPN and SVGIG (reference sequence). V lost 2 bases to trimming and J lost 1 base, with 5 bases between them. There are 12 residues in the CDR3. The CDR3 here is CAWSLENTEAFF. CDR3 in DNA: TGTGCCTGGAGTTTGGAGAACACTGAAGCTTTCTTT.

V gene TRBV3-1 combines with J gene TRBJ2-7; 8 positions match TRBD1. Germline assignment: CDR1 LGHDT and CDR2 YNNKEL (reference sequence). CDR3 length: 14 amino acids. After removal of 4 bases from V and 5 bases from J, the junction contained 7 bases not matched to a gene. In DNA, the CDR3 is TGTGCCAGCAGCCGACAGGGGCTAGAGGACGAGCAGTACTTC. Encoded protein: CASSRQGLEDEQYF.

Many counts were recorded for this clonotype. The germline gene is not matched at one end of the junction; a read error may be the cause. The chain has TRBV6-6 and TRBJ2-1, with D uncertain. From germline, CDR1 is MNHNY and CDR2 SVGAGI (reference sequence). This CDR3 has 12 amino acids. CDR3: CASSYMGSRAFF. In DNA form, the CDR3 reads TGTGCCAGCAGTTACATGGGGTCTAGAGCGTTTTTC.

The chain couples TRBV7-9 to TRBJ1-1, with D unresolved. Trimming removed 2 bases at V and 0 bases at J, with 7 bases between. Germline loops: CDR1 SEHNR, CDR2 FQNEAQ (reference sequence). The CDR3 covers 14 residues. CDR3: CASSLPGVNTEAFF. The CDR3 DNA is TGTGCCAGCAGCTTACCGGGCGTGAACACTGAAGCTTTCTTT.

This clonotype was detected only a few times. CDR3 DNA sequence: TGTGCCAGCAGCTTAGAGCTCCGGGACAGCATCTATAATTCACCCCTCCACTTT. It codes for CASSLELRDSIYNSPLHF. The chain is built from TRBV7-6 and TRBJ1-6; 7 nucleotides line up with TRBD1. J lost 3 bases, V lost 1 base, and 9 bases had no gene match. The CDR3 has 18 amino acids. The germline V gene has CDR1 SGHVS and CDR2 FNYEAQ. The full variable domain, its missing parts supplied by reference TRBV7-6 and TRBJ1-6, is GAGVSQSPRYKVTKRGQDVALRCDPISGHVSLYWYRQALGQGPEFLTYFNYEAQQDKSGLPNDRFSAERPEGSISTLTIQRTEQRDSAMYRCASSLELRDSIYNSPLHFGNGTRLTVT.

Comment on this clonotype: Compared with germline, one end of the junction differs, possibly owing to a read error. The V and J genes are TRBV7-9 and TRBJ2-7; a weak D match, TRBD2 (6 bases). The CDR3 has 11 residues. Germline V gene data show CDR1 as SEHNR and CDR2 as FQNEAQ (reference sequence). The CDR3 reads CASSLGRERYF. Written as DNA, the CDR3 is TGTGCCAGCAGCTTAGGACGGGAGCGGTACTTC.

This clonotype has ten or more counts. The CDR3: CAWSRTEGYGYTF. The DNA for the CDR3 is TGTGCCTGGAGTCGTACGGAAGGGTATGGCTACACCTTC. The chain employs TRBV30 and TRBJ1-2; D uncertain. This CDR3 spans 13 amino acids. Germline CDR1 reads GTSNPN; CDR2 reads SVGIG (reference sequence). The V end lost 2 bases, the J end lost 5 bases, and 12 bases lay between the germline ends. The complete variable domain, with remaining parts taken from reference TRBV30 and TRBJ1-2, reads SQTIHQWPATLVQPVGSPLSLECTVEGTSNPNLYWYRQAAGRGLQLLFYSVGIGQISSEVPQNLSASRPQDRQFILSSKKLLLSDSGFYLCAWSRTEGYGYTFGSGTRLTVV.